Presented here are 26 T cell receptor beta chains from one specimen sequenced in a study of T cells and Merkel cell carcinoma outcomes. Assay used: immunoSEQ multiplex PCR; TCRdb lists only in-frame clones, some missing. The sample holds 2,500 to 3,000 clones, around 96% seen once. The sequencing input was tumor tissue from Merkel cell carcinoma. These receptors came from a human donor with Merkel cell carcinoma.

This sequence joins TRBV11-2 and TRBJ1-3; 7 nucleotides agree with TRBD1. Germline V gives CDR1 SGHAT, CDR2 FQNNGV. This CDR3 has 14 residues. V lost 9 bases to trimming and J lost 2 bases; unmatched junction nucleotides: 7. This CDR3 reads CASIRTGAGNTIYF. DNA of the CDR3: TGTGCCAGTATTAGAACAGGGGCTGGAAACACCATATATTTT.

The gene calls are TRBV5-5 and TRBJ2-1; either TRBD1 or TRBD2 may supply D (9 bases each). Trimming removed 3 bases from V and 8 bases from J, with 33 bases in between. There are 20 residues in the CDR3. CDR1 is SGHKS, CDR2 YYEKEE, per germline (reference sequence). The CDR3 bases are TGTGCCAGCAGCTCAGCGGGACAGGGTTGGCTAGCGGGAAGGATGGATGAGCAGTTCTTC. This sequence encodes CASSSAGQGWLAGRMDEQFF.

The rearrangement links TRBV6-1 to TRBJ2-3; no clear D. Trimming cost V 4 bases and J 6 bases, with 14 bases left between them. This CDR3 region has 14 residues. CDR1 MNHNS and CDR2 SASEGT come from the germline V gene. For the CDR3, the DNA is TGTGCCAGCAGTGGTCGAGACAAGGCGGATACGCAGTATTTT. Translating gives CASSGRDKADTQYF.

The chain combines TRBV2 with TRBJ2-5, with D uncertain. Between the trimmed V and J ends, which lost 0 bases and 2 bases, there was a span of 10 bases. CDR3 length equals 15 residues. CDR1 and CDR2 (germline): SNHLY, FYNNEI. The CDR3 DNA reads TGTGCCAGCAGTGAAGCTCCGAACGTACAAGAGACCCAGTACTTC. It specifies CASSEAPNVQETQYF.

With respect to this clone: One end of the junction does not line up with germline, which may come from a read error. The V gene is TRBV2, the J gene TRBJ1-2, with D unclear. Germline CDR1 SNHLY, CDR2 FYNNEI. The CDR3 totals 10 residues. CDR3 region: CTSSEGSYTF. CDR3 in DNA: TGTACCAGCAGTGAAGGTAGCTACACCTTC.

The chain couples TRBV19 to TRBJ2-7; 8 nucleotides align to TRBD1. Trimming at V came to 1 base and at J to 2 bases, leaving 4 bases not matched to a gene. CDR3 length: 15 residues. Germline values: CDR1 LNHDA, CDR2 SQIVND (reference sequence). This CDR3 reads CASSIAAGGPYEQYF. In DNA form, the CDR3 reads TGTGCCAGTAGTATAGCGGCAGGGGGCCCCTACGAGCAGTACTTC.

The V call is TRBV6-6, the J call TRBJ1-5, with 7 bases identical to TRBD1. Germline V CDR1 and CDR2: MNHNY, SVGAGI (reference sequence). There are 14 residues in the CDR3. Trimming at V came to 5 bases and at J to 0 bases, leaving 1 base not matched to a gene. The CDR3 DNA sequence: TGTGCCAGCAGTCAGGGGGGTAGCAATCAGCCCCAGCATTTT. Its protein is CASSQGGSNQPQHF.

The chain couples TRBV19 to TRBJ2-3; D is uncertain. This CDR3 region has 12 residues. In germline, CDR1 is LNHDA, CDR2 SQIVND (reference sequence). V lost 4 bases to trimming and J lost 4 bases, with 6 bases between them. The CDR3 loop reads CASSTPPDTQYF. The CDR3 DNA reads TGTGCCAGTAGTACCCCCCCAGATACGCAGTATTTT.

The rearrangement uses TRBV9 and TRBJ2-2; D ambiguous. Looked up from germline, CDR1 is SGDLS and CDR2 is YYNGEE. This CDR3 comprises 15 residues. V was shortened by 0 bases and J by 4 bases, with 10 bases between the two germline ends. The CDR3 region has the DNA TGTGCCAGCAGCGTAGCCTCCGGCGGCACCGGGGAGCTGTTTTTT. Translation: CASSVASGGTGELFF.

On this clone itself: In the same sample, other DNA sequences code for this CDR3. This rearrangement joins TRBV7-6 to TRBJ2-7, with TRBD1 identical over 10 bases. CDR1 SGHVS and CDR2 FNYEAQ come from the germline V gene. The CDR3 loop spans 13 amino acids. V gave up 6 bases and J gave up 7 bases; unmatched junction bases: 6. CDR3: CASSRQGAEEQYF. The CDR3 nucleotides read TGTGCCAGCAGTCGACAGGGGGCGGAAGAGCAGTACTTC.

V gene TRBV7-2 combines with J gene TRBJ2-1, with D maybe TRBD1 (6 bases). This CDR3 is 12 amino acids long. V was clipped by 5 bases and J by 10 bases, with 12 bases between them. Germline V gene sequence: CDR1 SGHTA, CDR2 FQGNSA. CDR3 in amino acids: CASSTGTHEQFF. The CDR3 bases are TGTGCCAGCAGCACCGGGACACACGAGCAGTTCTTC.

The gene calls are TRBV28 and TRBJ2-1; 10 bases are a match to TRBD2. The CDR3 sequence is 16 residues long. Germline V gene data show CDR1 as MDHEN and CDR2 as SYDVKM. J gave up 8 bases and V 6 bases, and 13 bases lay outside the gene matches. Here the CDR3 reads CASRRSGTSVFHEQFF. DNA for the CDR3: TGTGCCAGCAGACGATCCGGGACTAGCGTATTTCATGAGCAGTTCTTC. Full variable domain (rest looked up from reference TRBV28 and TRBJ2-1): DVKVTQSSRYLVKRTGEKVFLECVQDMDHENMFWYRQDPGLGLRLIYFSYDVKMKEKGDIPEGYSVSREKKERFSLILESASTNQTSMYLCASRRSGTSVFHEQFFGPGTRLTVL.

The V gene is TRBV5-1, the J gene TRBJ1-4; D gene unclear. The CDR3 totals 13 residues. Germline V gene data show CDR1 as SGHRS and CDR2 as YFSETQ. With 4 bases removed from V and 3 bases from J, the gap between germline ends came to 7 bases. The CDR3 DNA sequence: TGCGCCAGCAGCCTGGACCCTAATGAAAAACTGTTTTTT. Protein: CASSLDPNEKLFF.

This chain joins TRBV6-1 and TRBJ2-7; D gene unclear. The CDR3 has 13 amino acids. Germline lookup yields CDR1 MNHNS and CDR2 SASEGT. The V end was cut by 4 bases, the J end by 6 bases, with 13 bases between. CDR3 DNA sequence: TGTGCCAGCAGTGCTGGGATGATCGGCGAGCAGTACTTC. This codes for CASSAGMIGEQYF.

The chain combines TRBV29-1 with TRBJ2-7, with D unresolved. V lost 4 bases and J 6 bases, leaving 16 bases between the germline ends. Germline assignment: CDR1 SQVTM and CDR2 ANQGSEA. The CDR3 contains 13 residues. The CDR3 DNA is TGCAGCGTTGTAGGAACGGCCCATCGCGAGCAGTACTTC. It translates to CSVVGTAHREQYF.

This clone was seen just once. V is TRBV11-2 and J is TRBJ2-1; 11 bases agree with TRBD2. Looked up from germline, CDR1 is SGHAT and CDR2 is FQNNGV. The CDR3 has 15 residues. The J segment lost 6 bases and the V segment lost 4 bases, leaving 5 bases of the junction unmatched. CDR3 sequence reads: CASSSLAGAFNEQFF. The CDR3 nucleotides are TGTGCCAGCAGCTCACTAGCGGGGGCCTTCAATGAGCAGTTCTTC. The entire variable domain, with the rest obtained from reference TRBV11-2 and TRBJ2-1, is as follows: EAGVAQSPRYKIIEKRQSVAFWCNPISGHATLYWYQQILGQGPKLLIQFQNNGVVDDSQLPKDRFSAERLKGVDSTLKIQPAKLEDSAVYLCASSSLAGAFNEQFFGPGTRLTVL.

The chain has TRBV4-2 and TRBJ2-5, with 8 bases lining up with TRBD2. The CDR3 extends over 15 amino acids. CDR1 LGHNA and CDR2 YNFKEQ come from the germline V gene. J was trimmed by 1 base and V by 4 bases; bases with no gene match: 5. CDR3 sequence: CASSRVTSGQETQYF. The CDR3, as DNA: TGTGCCAGCAGCCGAGTAACTAGCGGCCAAGAGACCCAGTACTTC.

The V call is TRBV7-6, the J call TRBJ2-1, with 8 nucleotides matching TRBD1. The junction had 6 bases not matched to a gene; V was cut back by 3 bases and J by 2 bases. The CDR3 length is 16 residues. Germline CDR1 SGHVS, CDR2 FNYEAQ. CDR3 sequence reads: CASSFEPGGPYNEQFF. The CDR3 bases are TGTGCCAGCAGCTTTGAGCCAGGGGGCCCCTACAATGAGCAGTTCTTC. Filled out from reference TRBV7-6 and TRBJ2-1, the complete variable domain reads GAGVSQSPRYKVTKRGQDVALRCDPISGHVSLYWYRQALGQGPEFLTYFNYEAQQDKSGLPNDRFSAERPEGSISTLTIQRTEQRDSAMYRCASSFEPGGPYNEQFFGPGTRLTVL.

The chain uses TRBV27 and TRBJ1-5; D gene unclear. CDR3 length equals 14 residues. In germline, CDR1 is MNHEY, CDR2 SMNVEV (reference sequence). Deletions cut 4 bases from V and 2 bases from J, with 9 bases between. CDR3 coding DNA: TGTGCCAGCAGTTCCGCGAGGGGCAATCAGCCCCAGCATTTT. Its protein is CASSSARGNQPQHF.

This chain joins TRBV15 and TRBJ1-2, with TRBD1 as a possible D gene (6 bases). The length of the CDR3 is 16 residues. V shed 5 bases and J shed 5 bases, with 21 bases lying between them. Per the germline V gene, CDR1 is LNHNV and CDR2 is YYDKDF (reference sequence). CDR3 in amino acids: CATSVAGTRSRYGYTF. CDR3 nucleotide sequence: TGTGCCACCAGCGTCGCCGGGACAAGAAGTAGATATGGCTACACCTTC.

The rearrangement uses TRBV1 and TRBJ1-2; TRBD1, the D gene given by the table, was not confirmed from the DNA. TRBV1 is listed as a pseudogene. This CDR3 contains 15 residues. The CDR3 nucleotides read TGCACCAGCAGCCAAGATAAGGGCAGGGTGGGGGGCTACACCTTC. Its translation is CTSSQDKGRVGGYTF.

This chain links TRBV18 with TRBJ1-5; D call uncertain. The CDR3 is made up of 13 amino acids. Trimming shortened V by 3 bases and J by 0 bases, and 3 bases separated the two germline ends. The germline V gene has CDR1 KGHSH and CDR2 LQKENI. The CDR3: CASSPDSNQPQHF. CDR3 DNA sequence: TGTGCCAGCTCACCGGATAGCAATCAGCCCCAGCATTTT.

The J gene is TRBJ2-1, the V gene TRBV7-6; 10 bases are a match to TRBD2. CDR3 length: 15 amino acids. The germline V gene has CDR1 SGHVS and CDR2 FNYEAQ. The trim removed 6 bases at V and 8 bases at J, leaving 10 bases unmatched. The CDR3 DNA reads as TGTGCCAGCAGGGACTCTAGCGGGAGAAGCGATGAGCAGTTCTTC. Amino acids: CASRDSSGRSDEQFF.

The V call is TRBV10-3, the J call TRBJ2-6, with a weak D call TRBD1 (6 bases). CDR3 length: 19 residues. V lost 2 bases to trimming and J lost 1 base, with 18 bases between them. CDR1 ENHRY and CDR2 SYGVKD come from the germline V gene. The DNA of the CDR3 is TGTGCCATCAGTGAGCCGGCAGGGGACCTAGGGTCTGGGGCCAACGTCCTGACTTTC. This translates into CAISEPAGDLGSGANVLTF.

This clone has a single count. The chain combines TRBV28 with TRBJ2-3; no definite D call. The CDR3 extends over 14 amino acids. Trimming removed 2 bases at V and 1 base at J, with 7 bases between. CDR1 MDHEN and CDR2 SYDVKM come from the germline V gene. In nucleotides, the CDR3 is TGTGCCAGCAGTTTAACGGGCCGCACAGATACGCAGTATTTT. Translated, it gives CASSLTGRTDTQYF.

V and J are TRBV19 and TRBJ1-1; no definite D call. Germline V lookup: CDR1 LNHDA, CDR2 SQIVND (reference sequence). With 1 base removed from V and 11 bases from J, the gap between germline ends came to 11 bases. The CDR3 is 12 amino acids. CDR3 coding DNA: TGTGCCAGTAGTATAGCTAGATACCCGGCTTTCTTT. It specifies CASSIARYPAFF.